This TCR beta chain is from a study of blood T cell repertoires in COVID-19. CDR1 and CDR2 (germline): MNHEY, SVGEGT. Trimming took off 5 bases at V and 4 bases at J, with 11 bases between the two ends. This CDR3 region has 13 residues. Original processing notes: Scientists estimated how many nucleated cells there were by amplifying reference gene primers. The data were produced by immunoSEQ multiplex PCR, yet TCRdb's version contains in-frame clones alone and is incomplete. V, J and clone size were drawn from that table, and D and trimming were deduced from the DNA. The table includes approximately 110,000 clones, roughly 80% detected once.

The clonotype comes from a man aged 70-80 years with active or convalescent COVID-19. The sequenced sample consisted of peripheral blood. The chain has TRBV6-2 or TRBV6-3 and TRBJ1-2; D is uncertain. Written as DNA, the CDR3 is TGTGCCAGCAGTGTGCGGGAGTTCTATGGCTACACCTTC. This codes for CASSVREFYGYTF.